This T cell receptor (beta chain) came from a study of CD8+ T cells in alopecia areata. Trimming pared 4 bases from V and 3 bases from J, leaving 10 bases between. CDR3 size: 12 residues. Germline V CDR1 and CDR2: SQVTM, ANQGSEA. Extracted from the samples, RNA was reverse transcribed into cDNA to serve as the sequencing template. The method was immunoSEQ multiplex PCR; TCRdb's version includes in-frame clones alone and lacks a portion of them. Of tens of thousands of clones in the sample, 60% to 85% were seen once. The receptor was isolated from a human donor with alopecia areata. Specimen: NKG2D-low CD8+ T cells sorted from blood. V and J are TRBV29-1 and TRBJ2-7; the D gene is possibly TRBD1 (6 bases). Here the CDR3 reads CSVVQGIYEQYF. CDR3 DNA: TGCAGCGTTGTACAGGGTATCTACGAGCAGTACTTC.